This T cell receptor beta chain was retrieved from a study of cytomegalovirus exposure and HLA in healthy donors. Overall study: Unique TCR beta sequences numbering about 100 million came from 150 million to 200 million T cells in an earlier analysis. HLA-typed donors were the source of tens of millions of unique TCRs, which an early data release held. Findings of the study overall: Within an earlier analysis, most TCR beta V segments proved productive either about 90% or about 30% of the time.

PCR involved 60 Vbeta and 13 Jbeta primers. Measured with immunoSEQ multiplex PCR; TCRdb has only the in-frame clones, and not every one. This sample carries about 210,000 clones, about 76% of them seen once, and the ten largest clones take about 0.37%. The CDR3 loop spans 16 amino acids. Germline CDR1 and CDR2: SGHNT and YENEEA. With V trimmed by 5 bases and J by 0 bases, 3 bases remained unmatched. Concerning this clone: No antigen is known for it.

J is TRBJ2-6 and V is TRBV11-3; 8 bases align to TRBD1. The sequence was obtained from a male donor in good health and CMV-seropositive. The sequencing input was PBMCs. CDR3 bases: TGTGCCAGCAGCGCAGGACAGGGCTCTGGGGCCAACGTCCTGACTTTC. Translated, it gives CASSAGQGSGANVLTF.